The next 17 T cell receptor beta chains were all read from a single sample in a study of shared clonotypes between healthy human individuals. Some clones are missing from TCRdb's copy, which holds only in-frame ones; the method was immunoSEQ multiplex PCR. This sample has millions of clones, with around nine tenths found just once. The sequencing sample was made of naive CD4+ T cells sorted from blood. Subset described: CD45RA+ positively selected. The receptors were gathered from a man younger than 35 in good health.

This clone was seen only once. Other DNA sequences of this sample code for an identical CDR3. V and J are TRBV6-1 and TRBJ2-7; possibly TRBD1 or TRBD2 for D (5 bases each). Per germline, CDR1 MNHNS and CDR2 SASEGT. CDR3 length equals 14 residues. V lost 2 bases and J 2 bases, leaving 10 bases between the germline ends. The chain's CDR3 is CASSELRGPYEQYF. The CDR3 coding sequence is TGTGCCAGCAGTGAATTGAGGGGTCCCTACGAGCAGTACTTC.

The genes are TRBV10-3 and TRBJ2-7, with D perhaps matching TRBD1 or TRBD2 (5 bases each). Germline V gene data show CDR1 as ENHRY and CDR2 as SYGVKD. The CDR3 has 14 residues. Between the trimmed V and J ends, which lost 11 bases and 0 bases, there was a span of 17 bases. CDR3 coding DNA: TGTGCCGCCGGGAAAGGGACGGCCTCCTACGAGCAGTACTTC. The encoded protein is CAAGKGTASYEQYF.

This clone occurred a few times. The chain uses TRBV30 and TRBJ2-7, with 7 bases that match TRBD1. Trimming took 3 bases from V and 3 from J; bases not matched to a gene: 8. In germline, CDR1 is GTSNPN, CDR2 SVGIG (reference sequence). The CDR3 is 14 amino acids. The CDR3 DNA reads as TGTGCCTGGAGAGGACAGGATCAACTCTACGAGCAGTACTTC. Protein product: CAWRGQDQLYEQYF.

V and J are TRBV30 and TRBJ1-2, with TRBD1 matching over 8 bases. The J segment lost 4 bases and the V segment lost 5 bases, leaving 15 bases of the junction unmatched. The CDR3 has 16 amino acids. In germline, CDR1 is GTSNPN, CDR2 SVGIG (reference sequence). CDR3: CAWLPNLDRDPYGYTF. The CDR3 coding sequence is TGTGCCTGGCTACCAAACCTGGACAGGGACCCCTATGGCTACACCTTC.

This chain connects TRBV10-3 to TRBJ2-5; D gene uncertain. V dropped 9 bases and J dropped 0 bases, with 20 bases sitting between them. The CDR3 has 16 amino acids. From germline, CDR1 is ENHRY and CDR2 SYGVKD. The CDR3 protein is CAMGKDALGNQETQYF. CDR3 sequence (DNA): TGTGCCATGGGGAAGGATGCGTTGGGGAACCAAGAGACCCAGTACTTC.

About this clone: Other DNA sequences in this specimen translate into the identical CDR3. V usage is TRBV19 and J usage is TRBJ2-7; D not resolved. CDR1 is LNHDA, CDR2 SQIVND, per germline (reference sequence). This CDR3 spans 13 amino acids. V gave up 1 base and J gave up 0 bases, with 4 bases separating them. CDR3 DNA sequence: TGTGCCAGTAGTATAGGGAGCTCCTACGAGCAGTACTTC. This translates into CASSIGSSYEQYF. Using reference TRBV19 and TRBJ2-7 for the parts outside the CDR3, the full variable domain is DGGITQSPKYLFRKEGQNVTLSCEQNLNHDAMYWYRQDPGQGLRLIYYSQIVNDFQKGDIAEGYSVSREKKESFPLTVTSAQKNPTAFYLCASSIGSSYEQYFGPGTRLTVT.

CDR3 protein: CASSYSGTSVSYEQYF. The CDR3 DNA reads TGTGCCAGCAGTTACTCCGGGACTAGCGTCTCCTACGAGCAGTACTTC. The J gene is TRBJ2-7, the V gene TRBV6-5; 10 positions match TRBD2. The germline V gene encodes CDR1 MNHEY and CDR2 SVGAGI. The J segment lost 0 bases and the V segment lost 0 bases, leaving 2 bases of the junction unmatched. The CDR3 consists of 16 residues.

A word on this clone: Other DNA sequences in this sample translate to the same CDR3. The chain recombines TRBV30 with TRBJ2-7, with D maybe TRBD2 (7 bases). The CDR3 consists of 14 residues. The ends were cut back, 0 bases at V and 1 base at J, with 10 bases in the middle. Looked up from germline, CDR1 is GTSNPN and CDR2 is SVGIG (reference sequence). The CDR3 spells CAWSVGGGSYEQYF. The CDR3 DNA follows: TGTGCCTGGAGTGTAGGGGGGGGTTCCTACGAGCAGTACTTC.

The V call is TRBV5-1, the J call TRBJ1-4, with a weak D call TRBD1 (6 bases). The CDR3 is 15 amino acids. CDR1 is SGHRS and CDR2 is YFSETQ in the germline V gene. The V gene lost 4 bases and the J gene lost 4 bases, with 14 bases spanning the gap. The CDR3 nucleotides are TGCGCCAGCAGCGGCCAGGGGTTAAGTAATGAAAAACTGTTTTTT. This sequence encodes CASSGQGLSNEKLFF.

V and J are TRBV28 and TRBJ2-7, with D uncertain. The germline V and J ends were trimmed by 10 bases and 3 bases, with 13 bases remaining between them. CDR1 and CDR2 (germline): MDHEN, SYDVKM. CDR3 length equals 12 residues. CDR3 loop: CATLGNVYEQYF. In nucleotides, the CDR3 is TGTGCCACCCTAGGGAATGTCTACGAGCAGTACTTC.

CDR3 bases: TGCGCCAGCAGCTTGGACGGACCGGGGGGCCCGGGGGAGCAGTACTTC. Protein: CASSLDGPGGPGEQYF. V and J are TRBV5-1 and TRBJ2-7, with D possibly being TRBD2 (7 bases). The CDR3 is 16 residues long. The germline gives CDR1 SGHRS, CDR2 YFSETQ. Trimming took 0 bases from V and 7 from J, leaving 20 bases between them. The full variable domain, rest sourced from reference TRBV5-1 and TRBJ2-7, is KAGVTQTPRYLIKTRGQQVTLSCSPISGHRSVSWYQQTPGQGLQFLFEYFSETQRNKGNFPGRFSGRQFSNSRSEMNVSTLELGDSALYLCASSLDGPGGPGEQYFGPGTRLTVT.

This clone has more than one count but fewer than ten. The same CDR3 arises from other DNA sequences in this sample as well. This chain joins TRBV19 and TRBJ1-1; 9 nucleotides align to TRBD1. This CDR3 comprises 14 residues. V shed 5 bases and J 5 bases; nucleotides not matched to a gene: 6. The germline gives CDR1 LNHDA, CDR2 SQIVND (reference sequence). The CDR3 DNA follows: TGTGCCAGTAGTCTACAGGGGGCACGGACTGAAGCTTTCTTT. Amino acid sequence: CASSLQGARTEAFF.

V is TRBV6-1 and J is TRBJ2-6; the D is unclear. This CDR3 comprises 16 residues. Germline CDR1 is MNHNS and CDR2 is SASEGT. The V gene lost 2 bases and the J gene lost 2 bases, with 10 bases spanning the gap. The CDR3 DNA is TGTGCCAGCAGTGAATTTGGAAGTGCTGGGGCCAACGTCCTGACTTTC. This encodes CASSEFGSAGANVLTF.

The J gene is TRBJ2-5, the V gene TRBV4-1, with D tentatively TRBD2 (6 bases). The germline V gene encodes CDR1 MGHRA and CDR2 YSYEKL. Trimming pared 4 bases from V and 3 bases from J, leaving 12 bases between. This CDR3 has 14 residues. The CDR3 DNA is TGCGCCAGCAGCCCGACTAGTGCAGAAGAGACCCAGTACTTC. It codes for CASSPTSAEETQYF.

V gene TRBV10-3 combines with J gene TRBJ2-3; 8 nucleotides agree with TRBD2. The CDR3 runs 15 residues. The J segment lost 7 bases and the V segment lost 6 bases, leaving 12 bases of the junction unmatched. The V gene's germline CDR1 is ENHRY and CDR2 SYGVKD. CDR3 in DNA: TGTGCCATCAGGGACACGGGGGGGACCCCTTATACGCAGTATTTT. This encodes CAIRDTGGTPYTQYF.

This chain's CDR3 is CAWSVRGRRNTEAFF. CDR3 DNA: TGTGCCTGGAGTGTAAGGGGACGAAGGAACACTGAAGCTTTCTTT. V and J are TRBV30 and TRBJ1-1; perhaps TRBD1 as D (5 bases). The CDR3 has 15 amino acids. Germline V lookup: CDR1 GTSNPN, CDR2 SVGIG (reference sequence). Between the trimmed V and J ends, which lost 0 bases and 1 base, there was a span of 12 bases.

The rearrangement joins TRBV5-4 to TRBJ2-7; TRBD1 matches at 8 bases. From germline, CDR1 is SGHNT and CDR2 YYREEE (reference sequence). Unmatched junction bases numbered 6, after V lost 1 base and J lost 6 bases. CDR3 size: 14 residues. In DNA form, the CDR3 reads TGTGCCAGCAGCTTGTGGACAGGGTCGGCCGAGCAGTACTTC. It codes for CASSLWTGSAEQYF.